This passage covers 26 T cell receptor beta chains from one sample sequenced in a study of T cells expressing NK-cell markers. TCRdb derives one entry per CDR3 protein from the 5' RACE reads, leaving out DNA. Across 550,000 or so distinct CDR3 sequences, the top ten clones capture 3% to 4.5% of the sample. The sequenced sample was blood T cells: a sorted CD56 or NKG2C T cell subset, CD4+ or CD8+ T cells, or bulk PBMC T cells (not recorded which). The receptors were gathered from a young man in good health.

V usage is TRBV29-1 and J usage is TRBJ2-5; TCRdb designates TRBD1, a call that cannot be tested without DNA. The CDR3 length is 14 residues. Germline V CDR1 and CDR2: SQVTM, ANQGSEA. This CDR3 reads CSADLDRAGETQYF.

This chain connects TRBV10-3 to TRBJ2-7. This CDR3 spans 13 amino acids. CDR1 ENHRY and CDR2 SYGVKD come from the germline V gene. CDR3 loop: CAISESNFAEQYF.

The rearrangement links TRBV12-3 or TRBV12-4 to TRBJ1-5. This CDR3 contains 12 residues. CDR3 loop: CASTLGDQPQHF.

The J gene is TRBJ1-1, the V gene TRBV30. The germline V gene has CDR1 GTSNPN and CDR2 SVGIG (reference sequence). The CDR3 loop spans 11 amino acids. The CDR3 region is CAHGGNTEAFF.

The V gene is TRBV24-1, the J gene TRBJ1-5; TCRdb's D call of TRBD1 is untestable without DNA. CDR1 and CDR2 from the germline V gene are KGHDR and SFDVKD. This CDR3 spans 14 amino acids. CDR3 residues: CATSGSSGVQPQHF.

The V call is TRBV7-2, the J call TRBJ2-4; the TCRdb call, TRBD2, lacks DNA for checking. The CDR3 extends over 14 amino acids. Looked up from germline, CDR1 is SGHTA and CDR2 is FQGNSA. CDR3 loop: CASSLEGLPNIQYF.

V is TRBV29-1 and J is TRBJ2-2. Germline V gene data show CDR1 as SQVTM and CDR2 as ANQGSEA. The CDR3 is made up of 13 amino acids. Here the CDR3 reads CSVRYSNTGELFF.

CDR3 region: CSAKDFQGATQYF. This rearrangement joins TRBV20-1 to TRBJ2-5; no DNA is available, so the TRBD1 call from TCRdb remains unchecked. The CDR3 totals 13 residues. Germline-derived CDR1 and CDR2 are DFQATT and SNEGSKA (reference sequence).

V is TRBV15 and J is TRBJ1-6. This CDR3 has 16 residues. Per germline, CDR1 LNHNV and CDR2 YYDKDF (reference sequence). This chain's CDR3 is CATSRDPGAPNSPLHF.

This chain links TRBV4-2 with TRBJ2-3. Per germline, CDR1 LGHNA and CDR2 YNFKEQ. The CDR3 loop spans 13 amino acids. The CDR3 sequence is CASSQDVGDTQYF.

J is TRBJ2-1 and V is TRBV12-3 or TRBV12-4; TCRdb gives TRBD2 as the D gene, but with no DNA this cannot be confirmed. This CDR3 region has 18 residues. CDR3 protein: CASSSFLAGGSSYNEQFF.

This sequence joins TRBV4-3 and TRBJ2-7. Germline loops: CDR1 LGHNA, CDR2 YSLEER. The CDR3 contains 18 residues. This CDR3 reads CASSQDLLGAGASYEQYF.

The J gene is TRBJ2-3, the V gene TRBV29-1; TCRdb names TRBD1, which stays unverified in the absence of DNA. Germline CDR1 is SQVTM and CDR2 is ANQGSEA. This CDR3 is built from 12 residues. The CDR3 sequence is CSVGTYTDTQYF.

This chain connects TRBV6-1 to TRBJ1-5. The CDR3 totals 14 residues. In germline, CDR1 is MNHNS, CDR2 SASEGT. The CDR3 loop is CASSLGRSNQPQHF.

CDR3 residues: CSARALGLATWDEQFF. The chain joins TRBV20-1 to TRBJ2-1; TCRdb gives TRBD2 as the D gene, but with no DNA this cannot be confirmed. The CDR3 is 16 amino acids. The germline gives CDR1 DFQATT, CDR2 SNEGSKA (reference sequence).

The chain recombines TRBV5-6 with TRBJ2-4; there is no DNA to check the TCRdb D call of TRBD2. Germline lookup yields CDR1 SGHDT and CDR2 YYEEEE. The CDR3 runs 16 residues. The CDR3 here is CASSSGLAGVVGIQYF.

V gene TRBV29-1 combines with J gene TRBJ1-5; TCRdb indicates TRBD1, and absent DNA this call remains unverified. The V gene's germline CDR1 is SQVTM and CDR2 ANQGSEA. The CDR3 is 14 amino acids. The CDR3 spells CSVEPGLGNQPQHF.

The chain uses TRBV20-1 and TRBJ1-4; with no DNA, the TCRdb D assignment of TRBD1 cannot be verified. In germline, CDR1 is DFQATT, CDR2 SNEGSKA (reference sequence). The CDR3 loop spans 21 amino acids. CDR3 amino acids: CSAFSPPPTVPSRGENEKLFF.

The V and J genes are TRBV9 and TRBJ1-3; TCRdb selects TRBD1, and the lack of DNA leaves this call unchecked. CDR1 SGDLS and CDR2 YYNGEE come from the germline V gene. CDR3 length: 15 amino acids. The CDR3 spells CASSARTGRENTIYF.

The CDR3 reads CASSSAGGLGADTQYF. V usage is TRBV7-3 and J usage is TRBJ2-3; the TRBD1 assignment by TCRdb is unverifiable without DNA. From germline, CDR1 is SGHTA and CDR2 FQGTGA. CDR3 size: 16 residues.

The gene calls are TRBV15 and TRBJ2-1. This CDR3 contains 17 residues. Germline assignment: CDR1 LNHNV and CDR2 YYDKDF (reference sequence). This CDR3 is CATSRDRGRGSYNEQFF. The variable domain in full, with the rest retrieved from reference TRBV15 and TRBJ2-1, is DAMVIQNPRYQVTQFGKPVTLSCSQTLNHNVMYWYQQKSSQAPKLLFHYYDKDFNNEADTPDNFQSRRPNTSFCFLDIRSPGLGDTAMYLCATSRDRGRGSYNEQFFGPGTRLTVL.

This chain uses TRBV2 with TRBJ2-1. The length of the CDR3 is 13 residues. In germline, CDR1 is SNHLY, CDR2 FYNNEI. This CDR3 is CASNRANDNEQFF.

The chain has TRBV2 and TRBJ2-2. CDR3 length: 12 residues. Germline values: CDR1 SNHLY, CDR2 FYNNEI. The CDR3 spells CASTTGTGELFF.

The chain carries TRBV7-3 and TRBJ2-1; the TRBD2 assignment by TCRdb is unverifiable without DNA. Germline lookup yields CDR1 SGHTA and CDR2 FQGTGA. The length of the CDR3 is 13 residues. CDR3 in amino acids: CASAETSANEQFF.

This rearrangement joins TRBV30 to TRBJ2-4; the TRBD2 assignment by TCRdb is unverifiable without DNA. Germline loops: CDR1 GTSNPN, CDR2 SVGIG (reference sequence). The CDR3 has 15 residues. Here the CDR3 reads CAWSVGLGRKNIQYF. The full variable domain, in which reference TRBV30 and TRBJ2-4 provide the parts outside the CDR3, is SQTIHQWPATLVQPVGSPLSLECTVEGTSNPNLYWYRQAAGRGLQLLFYSVGIGQISSEVPQNLSASRPQDRQFILSSKKLLLSDSGFYLCAWSVGLGRKNIQYFGAGTRLSVL.

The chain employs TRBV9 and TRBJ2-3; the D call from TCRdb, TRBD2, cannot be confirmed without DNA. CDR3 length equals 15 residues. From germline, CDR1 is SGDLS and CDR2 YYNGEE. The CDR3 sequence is CASSLGGGNTDTQYF.